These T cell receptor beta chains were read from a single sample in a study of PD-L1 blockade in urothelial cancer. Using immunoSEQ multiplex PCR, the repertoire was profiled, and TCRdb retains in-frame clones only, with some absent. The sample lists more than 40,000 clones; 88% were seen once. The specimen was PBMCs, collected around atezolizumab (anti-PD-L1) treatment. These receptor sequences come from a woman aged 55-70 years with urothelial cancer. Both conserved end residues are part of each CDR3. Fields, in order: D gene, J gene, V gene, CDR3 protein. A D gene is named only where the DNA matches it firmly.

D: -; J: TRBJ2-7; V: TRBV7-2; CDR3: CASSLVVGANEQYF
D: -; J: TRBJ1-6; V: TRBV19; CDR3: CASEGTNLGNSPLHF
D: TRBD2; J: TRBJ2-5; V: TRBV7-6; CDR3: CASSVLSGGFLETQYF
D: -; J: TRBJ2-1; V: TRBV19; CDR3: CASSIGPSTNEQFF
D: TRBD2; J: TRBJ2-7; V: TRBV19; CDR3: CASSIFGGSTSYEQYF
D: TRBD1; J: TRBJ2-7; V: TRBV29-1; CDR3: CSVPGTGDYEQYF
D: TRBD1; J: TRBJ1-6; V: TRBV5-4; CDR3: CASSRADRGINSPLHF
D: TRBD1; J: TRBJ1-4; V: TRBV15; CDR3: CATSIRDREDEKLFF
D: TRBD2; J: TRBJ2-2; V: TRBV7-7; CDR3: CASSPTVRGTGELFF
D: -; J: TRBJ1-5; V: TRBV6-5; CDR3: CASSYMSNQPQHF
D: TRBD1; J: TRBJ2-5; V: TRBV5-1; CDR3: CASSTTGLETQYF
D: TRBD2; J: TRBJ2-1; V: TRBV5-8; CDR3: CASSHVVGLGNEQFF
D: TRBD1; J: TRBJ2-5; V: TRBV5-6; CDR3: CASSGTGRETQYF
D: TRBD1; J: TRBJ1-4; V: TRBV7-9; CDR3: CASSPGQGSEKLFF
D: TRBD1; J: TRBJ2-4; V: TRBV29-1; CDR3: CSVETTGDDIQYF
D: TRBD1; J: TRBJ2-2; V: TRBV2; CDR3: CASSETTGGPTGELFF
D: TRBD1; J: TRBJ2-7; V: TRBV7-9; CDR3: CASSSPPGQGANEQYF
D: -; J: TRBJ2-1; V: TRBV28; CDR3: CASSLLSGGPYNEQFF